This T cell receptor (beta chain) was identified in a study of shared clonotypes between healthy human individuals. Broader study findings: Rarefaction showed that sequencing of sorted subsets was incomplete (despite large depth). A reduction in generation probabilities was seen for non-shared clonotypes relative to those shared by all four donors.

On this clone itself: Its antigen is not identified.

The assay ran at deep level. Sequencing was performed with immunoSEQ multiplex PCR; in TCRdb, only in-frame clones are kept and a portion is missing. The data hold roughly 600,000 clones, with 95% to 98% observed a single time. It was CD45RO-negative cells, positively selected for CCR7, that made up naive CD8 cells, with terminally differentiated effector memory CD45RA+ cells excluded. Germline V gene sequence: CDR1 WSHSY, CDR2 SAAADI. The V and J ends lost 3 bases and 4 bases, in that order; junction bases with no gene match: 5. This CDR3 contains 16 residues. V usage is TRBV10-2 and J usage is TRBJ2-3; TRBD2 matches at 12 bases. Sequenced: naive CD8+ T cells sorted from blood. This receptor was obtained from a man aged 30 to 45 in good health. Written as DNA, the CDR3 is TGCGCCAGCAGTGACTGGCTAGCGGGAGGGGCAGATACGCAGTATTTT. Its protein is CASSDWLAGGADTQYF.